Following are 7 T cell receptor beta chains from one sample sequenced in a study of blood T cells in healthy people across ages. PCR was performed a second time for roughly 7 to 11 cycles using a sample-barcoded 5' primer and a J-beta primer mix. From the 5' RACE reads, TCRdb called clonotypes with MiXCR, one entry per CDR3 protein. The data contain approximately 940,000 distinct CDR3 sequences, around 48% of them singletons. The sequencing input was blood. These receptors originate from a man aged 25-45 years in good health.

The J gene is TRBJ1-4, the V gene TRBV9; perhaps TRBD1 as D (5 bases). CDR1 and CDR2 (germline): SGDLS, YYNGEE. Trimming removed 3 bases from V and 4 bases from J, with 13 bases in between. The CDR3 is 15 residues long. The CDR3 reads CASSALGASNEKLFF. CDR3 coding DNA: TGTGCCAGCAGCGCTTTAGGGGCTAGTAATGAAAAACTGTTTTTT.

This clonotype is medium-sized within its sample. This chain connects TRBV12-3 or TRBV12-4 to TRBJ2-2; tentative D call: TRBD1 (6 bases). The CDR3 loop spans 16 amino acids. Deletions cut 3 bases from V and 3 bases from J, with 14 bases between. In nucleotides, the CDR3 is TGTGCCAGCAGTTTTGGTTGGGGGCCGGACACCGGGGAGCTGTTTTTT. Its protein is CASSFGWGPDTGELFF.

This chain links TRBV7-9 with TRBJ2-3; D not resolved. V dropped 2 bases and J dropped 2 bases, with 11 bases sitting between them. This CDR3 has 15 amino acids. The germline V gene has CDR1 SEHNR and CDR2 FQNEAQ (reference sequence). CDR3 sequence reads: CASSLHGTDTDTQYF. The CDR3 DNA is TGTGCCAGCAGCTTACATGGTACAGACACAGATACGCAGTATTTT.

The chain carries TRBV7-8 and TRBJ2-2, with D possibly matching TRBD1 (5 bases). The germline gives CDR1 SGHVS, CDR2 FQNEAQ. Between the trimmed V and J ends, which lost 6 bases and 4 bases, there was a span of 18 bases. This CDR3 is 16 amino acids long. The CDR3 loop reads CASRRSGSGITGELFF. CDR3 DNA: TGTGCCAGCAGGCGATCTGGGTCAGGGATCACCGGGGAGCTGTTTTTT.

This clonotype was seen more than once but under ten times. This chain connects TRBV28 to TRBJ2-1; a possible D gene is TRBD2 (6 bases). The CDR3 sequence is 14 residues long. V gave up 2 bases and J gave up 9 bases, with 14 bases separating them. Germline V gene lookup returns CDR1 MDHEN and CDR2 SYDVKM. This CDR3 reads CASSLAGRAGEQFF. Here the CDR3 DNA reads TGTGCCAGCAGTTTAGCGGGGCGAGCCGGTGAGCAGTTCTTC.

The CDR3 DNA sequence: TGTGCCAGCAGTGAGAGGGAAAAACTGTTTTTT. Translation: CASSEREKLFF. J is TRBJ1-4 and V is TRBV2; D is unresolved. V lost 3 bases, J lost 8 bases, and 4 bases lay in between. The CDR3 is 11 amino acids. Looked up from germline, CDR1 is SNHLY and CDR2 is FYNNEI.

This chain connects TRBV6-5 to TRBJ1-5; D uncertain. CDR3 length equals 15 residues. In germline, CDR1 is MNHEY, CDR2 SVGAGI. Trimming shortened V by 2 bases and J by 4 bases, and 12 bases separated the two germline ends. The CDR3 protein is CASSYDGLANQPQHF. CDR3 bases: TGTGCCAGCAGTTACGACGGGTTAGCAAATCAGCCCCAGCATTTT.